These 26 T cell receptor beta chains were sequenced from one sample in a study of T cells after yellow fever vaccination. TCRdb ran MiXCR on the 5' RACE reads and lists one entry per CDR3 protein. The sample holds 300,000 to 400,000 distinct CDR3 sequences; approximately 9% are singletons and the top ten take about 20%. The material sequenced was PBMCs, taken on the day of the first yellow fever vaccination. These receptors all come from a man between 18 and 29 years old who received the YFV17D yellow fever vaccine.

The rearrangement joins TRBV6-2 or TRBV6-3 to TRBJ2-7; D gene unclear. V was cut by 5 bases and J by 3 bases, with 11 bases left in between. The CDR3 covers 13 residues. Germline values: CDR1 MNHEY, CDR2 SVGEGT. The CDR3 is CASSDGRDYEQYV. CDR3 sequence (DNA): TGTGCCAGCAGTGATGGTAGGGACTACGAGCAGTACGTC.

There are many counts of this clonotype. This CDR3 reads CASSQGPGYGYTF. The CDR3 DNA reads TGTGCCAGCAGCCAAGGGCCCGGATACGGCTACACCTTC. The gene calls are TRBV7-2 and TRBJ1-2, with D unclear. V lost 5 bases and J lost 8, with 15 bases in between. Germline values: CDR1 SGHTA, CDR2 FQGNSA. The CDR3 length is 13 residues.

This sequence joins TRBV7-8 and TRBJ1-6; 7 nucleotides line up with TRBD1. Germline V gene sequence: CDR1 SGHVS, CDR2 FQNEAQ. Unmatched junction bases numbered 16, after V lost 5 bases and J lost 15 bases. The CDR3 is made up of 15 amino acids. The CDR3 here is CASSLPGQITSILHF. In nucleotides, the CDR3 is TGTGCCAGCAGCCTCCCGGGACAGATAACTTCAATCCTCCACTTT.

This sequence joins TRBV7-9 and TRBJ1-1; weak D call: TRBD1 (5 bases). Germline CDR1 is SEHNR and CDR2 is FQNEAQ (reference sequence). V was clipped by 4 bases and J by 4 bases, with 16 bases between them. CDR3 length: 15 amino acids. The CDR3 DNA follows: TGTGCCAGCAGCTCAATACAGGTAATGAGCACTGAAGCTTTCTTT. This translates into CASSSIQVMSTEAFF.

The chain has TRBV2 and TRBJ2-5; TRBD2 might be the D (5 bases). Trimming left V 8 bases short and J 7 bases short, with 14 bases between. The CDR3 contains 12 residues. Looked up from germline, CDR1 is SNHLY and CDR2 is FYNNEI. This CDR3 is CASRLEEGTQYF. The CDR3 nucleotides read TGTGCCAGCCGGCTGGAGGAAGGGACCCAGTACTTC.

The J gene is TRBJ1-1, the V gene TRBV20-1, with no clear D. Trimming shortened V by 5 bases and J by 0 bases, and 10 bases separated the two germline ends. This CDR3 comprises 13 residues. Germline assignment: CDR1 DFQATT and CDR2 SNEGSKA (reference sequence). The CDR3 region has the DNA TGCAGTGCTTTCCGGACCATGAACACTGAAGCTTTCTTT. Translation: CSAFRTMNTEAFF.

The chain links TRBV6-1 to TRBJ2-2; TRBD1 agrees at 7 bases. This CDR3 has 15 amino acids. Per germline, CDR1 MNHNS and CDR2 SASEGT. After removal of 8 bases from V and 4 bases from J, the junction contained 10 bases not matched to a gene. The CDR3 loop reads CASCVVTGSTGELFF. The CDR3 nucleotides read TGTGCCAGCTGCGTCGTGACAGGGAGCACCGGGGAGCTGTTTTTT.

Details on this clonotype: Its ends do not fully match the called genes, so a read error is possible. This chain links TRBV20-1 with TRBJ2-1, with a tentative D call TRBD2 (5 bases). Germline CDR1 and CDR2: DFQATT and SNEGSKA (reference sequence). This CDR3 contains 12 residues. The CDR3 here is CSARDTGVVRVF. In DNA, the CDR3 is TGCAGTGCTAGAGACACCGGCGTCGTGCGGGTCTTC.

This chain connects TRBV6-2 or TRBV6-3 to TRBJ1-2; weak D call: TRBD1 (6 bases). The V gene lost 4 bases and the J gene lost 4 bases, with 28 bases spanning the gap. Germline V gene data show CDR1 as MNHEY and CDR2 as SVGEGT. This CDR3 has 19 amino acids. The CDR3 DNA sequence: TGTGCCAGCAGTTCCCCATTTTTAGGGACGGGACACAGGACCTATGGCTACACCTTC. It yields the protein CASSSPFLGTGHRTYGYTF.

This clonotype was seen only a few times. This rearrangement joins TRBV7-2 to TRBJ2-2; tentative D call: TRBD1 (6 bases). Germline values: CDR1 SGHTA, CDR2 FQGNSA. The V end lost 4 bases, the J end lost 9 bases, and 12 bases lay between the germline ends. The CDR3 loop spans 13 amino acids. The DNA of the CDR3 is TGTGCCAGCAGCTCGGCTGGGGGCCGGGAGCTGTTTTTT. Translating it yields CASSSAGGRELFF.

The table lists this clonotype with many counts. The V call is TRBV7-2, the J call TRBJ1-1; D may be TRBD1 (6 bases). The CDR3 contains 14 residues. Germline assignment: CDR1 SGHTA and CDR2 FQGNSA. V was clipped by 2 bases and J by 4 bases, with 11 bases between them. CDR3: CASSLTRGGTEAFF. The CDR3 nucleotides read TGTGCCAGCAGCTTAACCAGGGGAGGCACTGAAGCTTTCTTT.

Only a few counts were recorded for this clonotype. This sequence joins TRBV10-3 and TRBJ1-6; TRBD1 aligns across 9 bases. V trimming: 2 bases; J trimming: 10 bases; junction bases outside the gene matches: 0. The CDR3 extends over 13 amino acids. Germline V CDR1 and CDR2: ENHRY, SYGVKD. In nucleotides, the CDR3 is TGTGCCATCAGTGAGGACAGGGGGTCACCCCTCCACTTT. Translating it yields CAISEDRGSPLHF.

DNA for the CDR3: TGCGCCAGCAGCTTGGAGGGCTTCTTCTCTGGAAACACCATATATTTT. It encodes CASSLEGFFSGNTIYF. The V call is TRBV5-1, the J call TRBJ1-3, with D unresolved. The V gene's germline CDR1 is SGHRS and CDR2 YFSETQ. The CDR3 consists of 16 residues. Trimming removed 0 bases at V and 0 bases at J, with 10 bases between. The full variable domain, with the rest looked up from reference TRBV5-1 and TRBJ1-3, is KAGVTQTPRYLIKTRGQQVTLSCSPISGHRSVSWYQQTPGQGLQFLFEYFSETQRNKGNFPGRFSGRQFSNSRSEMNVSTLELGDSALYLCASSLEGFFSGNTIYFGEGSWLTVV.

This clonotype was counted at least ten times. Compared with germline, one end of the junction differs, possibly owing to a read error. The chain couples TRBV5-1 to TRBJ2-7, with 9 bases matching TRBD2. Germline assignment: CDR1 SGHRS and CDR2 YFSETQ. The CDR3 runs to 13 residues. CDR3 loop: CASSFSGGLEQYF. As DNA, the CDR3 is TGTGCCAGCAGCTTTAGCGGGGGACTCGAGCAGTACTTC.

CDR3 nucleotides: TGTGCCAGCAGCTTACGGACTAGCGGGGGCCCGAAGTTCTTC. Its translation is CASSLRTSGGPKFF. The chain joins TRBV7-3 to TRBJ2-1, with TRBD2 matching 13 bases. Germline values: CDR1 SGHTA, CDR2 FQGTGA. J gave up 14 bases and V 2 bases, and 6 bases lay outside the gene matches. The CDR3 consists of 14 residues.

This clonotype was observed at least ten times. The rearrangement uses TRBV12-3 or TRBV12-4 and TRBJ2-4; 8 bases agree with TRBD2. Trimming at V came to 4 bases and at J to 3 bases, leaving 14 bases not matched to a gene. The CDR3 is 18 residues long. CDR3 amino acids: CASSSPPRGGQVKNIQYF. CDR3 nucleotides: TGTGCCAGCAGTTCCCCTCCTCGGGGGGGGCAGGTCAAAAACATTCAGTACTTC.

This chain links TRBV18 with TRBJ2-5; unclear D gene. V lost 2 bases and J lost 1, with 11 bases in between. CDR3 length: 15 residues. CDR1 and CDR2 (germline): KGHSH, LQKENI. CDR3 in amino acids: CASSPTVATQETQYF. In nucleotides, the CDR3 is TGTGCCAGCTCACCAACAGTAGCTACCCAAGAGACCCAGTACTTC.

V and J are TRBV7-3 and TRBJ2-3, with D unclear. This CDR3 has 13 amino acids. Between the trimmed V and J ends, which lost 4 bases and 2 bases, there was a span of 7 bases. CDR1 and CDR2 from the germline V gene are SGHTA and FQGTGA. The CDR3 spells CASSSVHTDTQYF. The DNA of the CDR3 is TGTGCCAGCAGCTCAGTACACACAGATACGCAGTATTTT. The variable domain in full, completed from reference TRBV7-3 and TRBJ2-3, reads GAGVSQTPSNKVTEKGKYVELRCDPISGHTALYWYRQSLGQGPEFLIYFQGTGAADDSGLPNDRFFAVRPEGSVSTLKIQRTERGDSAVYLCASSSVHTDTQYFGPGTRLTVL.

The rearrangement links TRBV29-1 to TRBJ1-3, with D possibly TRBD1 on 5 matching bases. Germline assignment: CDR1 SQVTM and CDR2 ANQGSEA. The CDR3 contains 15 residues. With 1 base removed from V and 0 bases from J, the gap between germline ends came to 10 bases. CDR3 sequence reads: CSVEAGPHSGNTIYF. CDR3 sequence (DNA): TGCAGCGTTGAAGCGGGACCCCACTCTGGAAACACCATATATTTT.

This clonotype turned up a few times. The chain uses TRBV27 and TRBJ2-3, with 7 bases fitting TRBD2. Looked up from germline, CDR1 is MNHEY and CDR2 is SMNVEV (reference sequence). The CDR3 totals 17 residues. The junction had 11 bases not matched to a gene; V was cut back by 3 bases and J by 2 bases. The CDR3 reads CASSFTGTGGITDTQYF. The CDR3 DNA follows: TGTGCCAGCAGTTTTACGGGAACGGGGGGAATCACAGATACGCAGTATTTT.

This clonotype was counted a few times. The chain is built from TRBV7-9 and TRBJ2-2, with D perhaps assigned TRBD1 or TRBD2 (5 bases each). The CDR3 has 15 amino acids. Per the germline V gene, CDR1 is SEHNR and CDR2 is FQNEAQ (reference sequence). The V end was cut by 4 bases, the J end by 2 bases, with 11 bases between. The CDR3 protein is CASSSRGRNTGELFF. The CDR3, as DNA: TGTGCCAGCAGCTCGAGGGGACGAAACACCGGGGAGCTGTTTTTT.

CDR3 in DNA: TGTGCCAGCAGCCAAGATATAGCGGGGGGCTACCAAGAGACCCAGTACTTC. Translated: CASSQDIAGGYQETQYF. The V gene is TRBV14, the J gene TRBJ2-5; 10 bases match TRBD2. CDR3 length equals 17 residues. The germline gives CDR1 SGHDN, CDR2 FVKESK. Losses at the gene ends were 0 bases for V and 0 bases for J; bases not matched to a gene: 4.

The J gene is TRBJ2-5, the V gene TRBV20-1; 7 nucleotides align to TRBD2. V was clipped by 5 bases and J by 7 bases; unmatched bases: 13. This CDR3 has 14 residues. Germline V CDR1 and CDR2: DFQATT, SNEGSKA (reference sequence). Here the CDR3 reads CSAYPAGLWGTQYF. The CDR3 coding sequence is TGCAGTGCTTATCCAGCGGGGCTGTGGGGGACCCAGTACTTC.

The chain joins TRBV19 to TRBJ2-3; D might be TRBD1 or TRBD2, each matching 5 bases. The CDR3 consists of 14 residues. Looked up from germline, CDR1 is LNHDA and CDR2 is SQIVND (reference sequence). Trimming took off 6 bases at V and 6 bases at J, with 16 bases between the two ends. The CDR3 nucleotides read TGTGCCAGTAGAACCCTCGGTTGGGGGGATACGCAGTATTTT. Protein: CASRTLGWGDTQYF.

This chain links TRBV14 with TRBJ1-4, with 7 bases matching TRBD1. The germline V gene has CDR1 SGHDN and CDR2 FVKESK. This CDR3 is built from 16 residues. The ends lost 0 bases at V and 5 bases at J; junction bases unmatched: 6. CDR3 region: CASSQDWTGGNEKLFF. CDR3 nucleotide sequence: TGTGCCAGCAGCCAAGACTGGACAGGAGGAAATGAAAAACTGTTTTTT.

A few counts support this clonotype. V gene TRBV5-1 combines with J gene TRBJ1-1, with a tentative D call TRBD1 (6 bases). The germline CDR1 and CDR2 sequences are SGHRS and YFSETQ. Trimming took off 4 bases at V and 2 bases at J, with 12 bases between the two ends. The CDR3 totals 14 residues. The CDR3 sequence is CASSVEQGNTEAFF. As DNA, the CDR3 is TGCGCCAGCAGCGTTGAACAGGGAAACACTGAAGCTTTCTTT.